A single sample gave rise to the 26 T cell receptor beta chains below, sequenced in a study of T cell changes during pregnancy in multiple sclerosis. Only in-frame clones appear in the TCRdb table, and some are missing; sequencing was by immunoSEQ multiplex PCR. The sample lists approximately 100,000 clones; about 92% were seen once. The material sequenced was peripheral blood, taken after pregnancy. The receptors were gathered from a female donor in good health, enrolled as a control in a pregnancy study.

The chain carries TRBV19 and TRBJ2-2, with D perhaps TRBD2 (7 bases). V dropped 5 bases and J dropped 0 bases, with 13 bases sitting between them. The CDR3 sequence is 16 residues long. Looked up from germline, CDR1 is LNHDA and CDR2 is SQIVND (reference sequence). The CDR3 nucleotides are TGTGCCAGTAGTCCCGGGGGGACAACGAACACCGGGGAGCTGTTTTTT. Its protein is CASSPGGTTNTGELFF.

The chain recombines TRBV6-5 with TRBJ1-2; TRBD1 agrees at 8 bases. CDR3 length: 13 amino acids. Trimming removed 5 bases from V and 6 bases from J; junction bases left unmatched: 5. The germline V gene has CDR1 MNHEY and CDR2 SVGAGI. This CDR3 is CASSPRQGHGYTF. CDR3 bases: TGTGCCAGCAGTCCCCGACAGGGGCATGGCTACACCTTC.

The V call is TRBV28, the J call TRBJ1-2; 7 bases agree with TRBD1. Germline assignment: CDR1 MDHEN and CDR2 SYDVKM. V shed 6 bases, J shed 4 bases, and the junction held 11 bases outside the gene matches. The CDR3 sequence is 15 residues long. CDR3 nucleotide sequence: TGTGCCAGCAGCCAAACCCTGACAGGGATCTATGGCTACACCTTC. This translates into CASSQTLTGIYGYTF.

This clone was detected a few times. This chain joins TRBV6-1 and TRBJ1-6; 10 bases fit TRBD1. Trimming cost V 3 bases and J 7 bases; bases outside gene matches: 3. Germline V gene sequence: CDR1 MNHNS, CDR2 SASEGT. This CDR3 region has 15 residues. The CDR3 loop reads CASSESTGGNSPLHF. Written as DNA, the CDR3 is TGTGCCAGCAGTGAGTCGACAGGGGGCAATTCACCCCTCCACTTT.

The rearrangement links TRBV30 to TRBJ1-4; D is uncertain. This CDR3 comprises 13 residues. CDR1 and CDR2 from the germline V gene are GTSNPN and SVGIG (reference sequence). Trimming shortened V by 4 bases and J by 3 bases, and 9 bases separated the two germline ends. The CDR3 reads CAWNRGSNEKLFF. For the CDR3, the DNA is TGTGCCTGGAACCGAGGGTCTAATGAAAAACTGTTTTTT.

The rearrangement links TRBV7-9 to TRBJ2-7, with a tentative D call TRBD2 (5 bases). Deletions cut 2 bases from V and 6 bases from J, with 14 bases between. Germline assignment: CDR1 SEHNR and CDR2 FQNEAQ (reference sequence). The CDR3 is 14 amino acids. The CDR3 DNA follows: TGTGCCAGCAGCTTACCGGGAACTTCGACCGAGCAGTACTTC. It is translated as CASSLPGTSTEQYF.

The V call is TRBV27, the J call TRBJ2-1; possible D gene TRBD2, 6 bases. CDR1 and CDR2 from the germline V gene are MNHEY and SMNVEV (reference sequence). The V and J ends lost 10 bases and 0 bases respectively, with 13 bases between them. The CDR3 runs 14 residues. The CDR3 coding sequence is TGTGCCACCTCGGACGGGAGCTCCTACAATGAGCAGTTCTTC. The encoded protein is CATSDGSSYNEQFF.

The rearrangement joins TRBV6-6 to TRBJ2-2, with 7 bases identical to TRBD1. Germline lookup yields CDR1 MNHNY and CDR2 SVGAGI (reference sequence). Trimming removed 0 bases from V and 5 bases from J; junction bases left unmatched: 3. CDR3 length equals 15 residues. CDR3 sequence: CASSYSGGGTGELFF. CDR3 DNA: TGTGCCAGCAGTTACTCAGGGGGCGGAACCGGGGAGCTGTTTTTT.

This chain joins TRBV27 and TRBJ2-7; 7 bases match TRBD1. The V and J ends lost 8 bases and 3 bases, in that order; junction bases with no gene match: 7. Germline V gene lookup returns CDR1 MNHEY and CDR2 SMNVEV (reference sequence). There are 13 residues in the CDR3. The chain's CDR3 is CASAGGSSYEQYF. The CDR3 nucleotides are TGTGCCAGCGCAGGGGGATCCAGCTACGAGCAGTACTTC.

J is TRBJ2-1 and V is TRBV19; 8 positions match TRBD2. With 3 bases clipped from V and 6 bases from J, the junction kept 4 bases outside the gene matches. The CDR3 is 14 amino acids. Germline loops: CDR1 LNHDA, CDR2 SQIVND (reference sequence). The chain's CDR3 is CASSIAGGPNEQFF. DNA of the CDR3: TGTGCCAGTAGTATCGCGGGAGGTCCCAATGAGCAGTTCTTC.

This rearrangement joins TRBV6-1 to TRBJ2-5, with TRBD2 identical over 8 bases. After removal of 0 bases from V and 4 bases from J, the junction contained 7 bases not matched to a gene. The CDR3 totals 16 residues. From germline, CDR1 is MNHNS and CDR2 SASEGT. The CDR3 bases are TGTGCCAGCAGTGAAGCGGGGACTAGACTCCCAGAGACCCAGTACTTC. Translating gives CASSEAGTRLPETQYF.

The gene calls are TRBV18 and TRBJ2-5, with 8 bases that match TRBD2. Matching the DNA end better, TRBJ2-7 makes the J call doubtful. Germline lookup yields CDR1 KGHSH and CDR2 LQKENI. The CDR3 spans 14 residues. This chain's CDR3 is CASSTVGGGYEQYF. CDR3 coding DNA: TGTGCCAGCTCCACGGTCGGGGGGGGCTACGAGCAGTACTTC.

The chain is built from TRBV5-4 and TRBJ1-1; 8 bases map to TRBD1. The junction had 2 bases not matched to a gene; V was cut back by 3 bases and J by 1 base. The length of the CDR3 is 14 residues. The V gene's germline CDR1 is SGHNT and CDR2 YYREEE (reference sequence). CDR3 nucleotides: TGTGCCAGCAGCTCCGGGACAGGGAACACTGAAGCTTTCTTT. Encoded protein: CASSSGTGNTEAFF.

The V call is TRBV7-2, the J call TRBJ2-1; TRBD2 agrees at 8 bases. The CDR3 length is 15 residues. From germline, CDR1 is SGHTA and CDR2 FQGNSA. Trimming took 4 bases from V and 1 from J; bases not matched to a gene: 3. Here the CDR3 reads CASSYLAGSYNEQFF. The CDR3 coding sequence is TGTGCCAGCAGCTACTTAGCGGGATCCTACAATGAGCAGTTCTTC.

In this sample, this clone turned up once. The V call is TRBV18, the J call TRBJ1-2; D perhaps matches TRBD1 (5 bases). Trimming pared 2 bases from V and 4 bases from J, leaving 17 bases between. Germline V CDR1 and CDR2: KGHSH, LQKENI. The CDR3 has 16 residues. The CDR3 DNA is TGTGCCAGCTCACCAGGGGCACCGGGGGTGAGCTATGGCTACACCTTC. This encodes CASSPGAPGVSYGYTF.

The rearrangement links TRBV2 to TRBJ1-1; TRBD1 matches at 10 bases. V shed 4 bases, J shed 3 bases, and the junction held 5 bases outside the gene matches. The CDR3 contains 15 residues. Germline V CDR1 and CDR2: SNHLY, FYNNEI. CDR3 sequence (DNA): TGTGCCAGCAGTGCTAGGACAGGGGGGGACACTGAAGCTTTCTTT. It codes for CASSARTGGDTEAFF.

This chain links TRBV7-9 with TRBJ1-6; D remains ambiguous. The CDR3 sequence is 15 residues long. V lost 8 bases to trimming and J lost 5 bases, with 16 bases between them. Germline V gives CDR1 SEHNR, CDR2 FQNEAQ (reference sequence). CDR3 sequence: CASLPPYSNNSPLHF. CDR3 nucleotide sequence: TGTGCCAGCTTGCCACCCTACTCGAATAATTCACCCCTCCACTTT.

The chain combines TRBV30 with TRBJ1-4, with 7 bases identical to TRBD1. Losses at the gene ends were 2 bases for V and 8 bases for J; bases not matched to a gene: 8. Germline V lookup: CDR1 GTSNPN, CDR2 SVGIG (reference sequence). The CDR3 consists of 14 residues. The CDR3 coding sequence is TGTGCCTGGAGTCTACAGGGGCGTGGCGAAAAACTGTTTTTT. This codes for CAWSLQGRGEKLFF.

This clone is a singleton in its sample. The rearrangement uses TRBV7-6 and TRBJ1-1; 7 bases are a match to TRBD1. The CDR3 consists of 14 residues. CDR1 and CDR2 from the germline V gene are SGHVS and FNYEAQ. J lost 1 base, V lost 4 bases, and 3 bases had no gene match. Here the CDR3 reads CASSSGGWNTEAFF. The CDR3 DNA reads as TGTGCCAGCAGCTCAGGGGGTTGGAACACTGAAGCTTTCTTT.

This chain links TRBV2 with TRBJ1-1; 8 bases match TRBD1. The length of the CDR3 is 11 residues. Looked up from germline, CDR1 is SNHLY and CDR2 is FYNNEI. The junction had 4 bases not matched to a gene; V was cut back by 8 bases and J by 8 bases. The CDR3 DNA reads TGTGCCAGCTACAGGGGGAGAGAAGCTTTCTTT. It specifies CASYRGREAFF.

The chain employs TRBV4-1 and TRBJ1-4; perhaps TRBD1 as D (6 bases). Germline loops: CDR1 MGHRA, CDR2 YSYEKL. This CDR3 comprises 15 residues. V lost 2 bases and J 0 bases, leaving 7 bases between the germline ends. CDR3 amino acids: CASSQPGATNEKLFF. For the CDR3, the DNA is TGCGCCAGCAGCCAACCAGGGGCAACTAATGAAAAACTGTTTTTT.

This CDR3 is CGTDTQYF. DNA of the CDR3: TGCGGGACAGATACGCAGTATTTT. The chain links TRBV20-1 to TRBJ2-3; D remains unclear. The CDR3 sequence is 8 residues long. Germline values: CDR1 DFQATT, CDR2 SNEGSKA (reference sequence).

About this clone itself: One end of the junction varies from germline; a read error may be responsible. This specimen includes other DNA sequences encoding the same CDR3. V gene TRBV6-5 combines with J gene TRBJ2-5, with 11 bases aligning to TRBD2. This CDR3 has 16 amino acids. Germline V gives CDR1 MNHEY, CDR2 SVGAGI. DNA of the CDR3: TGTGCCAGTAGTTACCGGATGACTAGCGGGAAAGAGACCCAGTACTTC. The encoded protein is CASSYRMTSGKETQYF.

The genes are TRBV5-6 and TRBJ1-6; D might be TRBD1 (6 bases). There are 18 residues in the CDR3. The V and J ends lost 0 bases and 6 bases respectively, with 19 bases between them. From germline, CDR1 is SGHDT and CDR2 YYEEEE. The CDR3 coding sequence is TGTGCCAGCAGCTTGGGGCCTTCGAACGGGGGGCGTAATTCACCCCTCCACTTT. It translates to CASSLGPSNGGRNSPLHF.

The chain uses TRBV5-1 and TRBJ1-2; 7 positions match TRBD1. The CDR3 is made up of 13 amino acids. Germline V gives CDR1 SGHRS, CDR2 YFSETQ. Trimming took 2 bases from V and 4 from J; bases not matched to a gene: 2. CDR3 amino acids: CASSFRQGYGYTF. The DNA of the CDR3 is TGCGCCAGCAGCTTCCGACAGGGCTATGGCTACACCTTC.

A single count supports this clone. The chain uses TRBV5-4 and TRBJ2-3, with 9 nucleotides matching TRBD2. V shed 7 bases, J shed 4 bases, and the junction held 10 bases outside the gene matches. This CDR3 has 15 residues. The germline CDR1 and CDR2 sequences are SGHNT and YYREEE (reference sequence). The CDR3 sequence is CASGSSGRSADTQYF. CDR3 coding DNA: TGTGCCAGCGGGAGTAGCGGGAGAAGCGCAGATACGCAGTATTTT.